This T cell receptor beta chain was identified during a study of blood T cell repertoires in COVID-19. About the research overall: Samples taken during acute and convalescent COVID-19 were collected in the United States, Italy and Spain. From T cells, B-cell-depleted T cells, or PBMCs came the material, which was cDNA or gDNA.

This clone showed up just a few times. Other nucleotide sequences in the sample specify the same CDR3. Seattle participants joined during active infection and were tracked over time. Germline CDR1 is SGDLS and CDR2 is YYNGEE. The CDR3 extends over 13 amino acids. V was shortened by 0 bases and J by 1 base, with 4 bases between the two germline ends. The authors' processing: Estimated nucleated cell counts came from reference gene primer amplification. TCRdb's table, derived via immunoSEQ multiplex PCR, lists solely in-frame clones and lacks some. The V and J calls and clone size were taken over from that table, and D and trimming were inferred from the DNA. The repertoire holds about 390,000 clones, with about 89% as singletons.

The TCR originated in a woman in her sixties or seventies with COVID-19, enrolled during active disease. The specimen was peripheral blood. The chain is built from TRBV9 and TRBJ1-1; unclear D gene. For the CDR3, the DNA is TGTGCCAGCAGCGTAGCCGGGAACACTGAAGCTTTCTTT. Amino acid sequence: CASSVAGNTEAFF.